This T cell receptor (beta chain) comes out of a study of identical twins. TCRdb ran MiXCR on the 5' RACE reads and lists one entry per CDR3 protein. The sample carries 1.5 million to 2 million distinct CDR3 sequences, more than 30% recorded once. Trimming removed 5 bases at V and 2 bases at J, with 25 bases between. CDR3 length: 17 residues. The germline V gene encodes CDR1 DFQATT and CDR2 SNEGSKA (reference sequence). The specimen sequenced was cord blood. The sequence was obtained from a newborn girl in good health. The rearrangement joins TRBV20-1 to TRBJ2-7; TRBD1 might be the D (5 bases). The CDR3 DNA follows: TGCAGTGCTCAATCGGACCGAAGCAGGGTGGGCCCCTACGAGCAGTACTTC. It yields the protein CSAQSDRSRVGPYEQYF.